This passage covers 28 T cell receptor beta chains from one sample sequenced in a study of blood T cell repertoires in COVID-19. Clones were sequenced by immunoSEQ multiplex PCR, and TCRdb holds only the in-frame ones, with some missing. The sample carries 99,000 or so clones, 85% to 90% recorded once. Input material: peripheral blood. The origin of the receptors is a human donor in a cohort sampled during active COVID-19.

The chain employs TRBV6-5 and TRBJ2-1, with 7 positions matching TRBD1. V was clipped by 6 bases and J by 0 bases; unmatched bases: 5. Germline CDR1 is MNHEY and CDR2 is SVGAGI. The CDR3 spans 15 residues. CDR3 amino acids: CASSRQGSSYNEQFF. CDR3 DNA sequence: TGTGCCAGCAGCCGACAGGGAAGCTCCTACAATGAGCAGTTCTTC.

The chain couples TRBV4-2 to TRBJ2-1, with no clear D. V lost 4 bases and J lost 2, with 12 bases in between. Germline-derived CDR1 and CDR2 are LGHNA and YNFKEQ. This CDR3 has 15 amino acids. CDR3 sequence: CASSPLGDAYNEQFF. The DNA of the CDR3 is TGTGCCAGCAGCCCCCTAGGAGACGCCTACAATGAGCAGTTCTTC.

V usage is TRBV4-1 and J usage is TRBJ2-5; D remains ambiguous. This CDR3 is built from 13 residues. The germline CDR1 and CDR2 sequences are MGHRA and YSYEKL. V lost 1 base and J lost 4, with 7 bases in between. CDR3 bases: TGCGCCAGCAGCCAAGCCGTTTCAGAGACCCAGTACTTC. This gives the protein CASSQAVSETQYF.

The chain links TRBV25-1 to TRBJ2-7, with a tentative D call TRBD1 (5 bases). The CDR3 is made up of 12 amino acids. Germline CDR1 and CDR2: MGHDK and SYGVNS. V dropped 4 bases and J dropped 8 bases, with 12 bases sitting between them. The CDR3 DNA reads as TGTGCCAGCAGTGTTACAGGTTACCAGCAGTACTTC. This encodes CASSVTGYQQYF.

This chain joins TRBV6-6 and TRBJ2-2; 13 nucleotides match TRBD2. This CDR3 is 17 amino acids long. V gave up 5 bases and J gave up 6 bases; unmatched junction bases: 9. Germline V gene sequence: CDR1 MNHNY, CDR2 SVGAGI (reference sequence). The DNA of the CDR3 is TGTGCCAGCAGTCCTCGGACTAGCGGGAGTTCGTCCGGGGAGCTGTTTTTT. Encoded protein: CASSPRTSGSSSGELFF.

This clone was picked up one time. The chain is built from TRBV10-3 and TRBJ2-7, with D uncertain. The CDR3 is 12 amino acids. Deletions cut 0 bases from V and 6 bases from J, with 6 bases between. Germline V lookup: CDR1 ENHRY, CDR2 SYGVKD. In nucleotides, the CDR3 is TGTGCCATCAGTGAGTCTTTCTCCGAGCAGTACTTC. Its protein is CAISESFSEQYF.

The chain uses TRBV6-4 and TRBJ2-1; weak D call: TRBD1 (6 bases). The CDR3 totals 15 residues. Germline loops: CDR1 MRHNA, CDR2 SNTAGT. Trimming removed 5 bases from V and 4 bases from J, with 15 bases in between. The CDR3, as DNA: TGTGCCAGCAGTCGGGGTGAGGGGGAATACAATGAGCAGTTCTTC. Translation: CASSRGEGEYNEQFF.

The rearrangement uses TRBV5-5 and TRBJ2-5; D possibly corresponds to TRBD1 (5 bases). V was trimmed by 3 bases and J by 1 base, leaving 10 bases between them. Germline V lookup: CDR1 SGHKS, CDR2 YYEKEE (reference sequence). The CDR3 is 14 amino acids. The CDR3 reads CASSSTGVQETQYF. In nucleotides, the CDR3 is TGTGCCAGCAGCTCTACAGGAGTCCAAGAGACCCAGTACTTC. The full variable domain, its missing parts supplied by reference TRBV5-5 and TRBJ2-5, is DAGVTQSPTHLIKTRGQQVTLRCSPISGHKSVSWYQQVLGQGPQFIFQYYEKEERGRGNFPDRFSARQFPNYSSELNVNALLLGDSALYLCASSSTGVQETQYFGPGTRLLVL.

V usage is TRBV29-1 and J usage is TRBJ2-5; D possibly corresponds to TRBD2 (5 bases). The CDR3 consists of 14 residues. The V and J ends lost 3 bases and 0 bases respectively, with 11 bases between them. In germline, CDR1 is SQVTM, CDR2 ANQGSEA. The CDR3 loop reads CSVDLALDQETQYF. The CDR3 DNA is TGCAGCGTTGATTTAGCACTAGACCAAGAGACCCAGTACTTC.

DNA for the CDR3: TGTGCCAGCTCACCCGTAGGGACAGGGACCCCTTCAGGGGCCAACGTCCTGACTTTC. It is translated as CASSPVGTGTPSGANVLTF. The genes are TRBV18 and TRBJ2-6, with 9 bases fitting TRBD1. Germline CDR1 reads KGHSH; CDR2 reads LQKENI. CDR3 length: 19 residues. V trimming: 3 bases; J trimming: 4 bases; junction bases outside the gene matches: 13.

The rearrangement joins TRBV28 to TRBJ2-3, with TRBD2 identical over 8 bases. V dropped 1 base and J dropped 3; count of bases not matched to a gene: 6. The CDR3 has 16 residues. Germline assignment: CDR1 MDHEN and CDR2 SYDVKM. The CDR3 sequence: CASSLYGGAQTDTQYF. CDR3 DNA: TGTGCCAGCAGTTTATACGGGGGGGCTCAGACAGATACGCAGTATTTT.

The chain couples TRBV4-2 to TRBJ2-7, with TRBD2 as a possible D gene (7 bases). The CDR3 covers 13 residues. The germline V gene encodes CDR1 LGHNA and CDR2 YNFKEQ. Trimming removed 5 bases at V and 4 bases at J, with 12 bases between. Here the CDR3 reads CASSNGGPYEQYF. The CDR3 DNA sequence: TGTGCCAGCAGCAACGGGGGGCCGTACGAGCAGTACTTC.

CDR3 bases: TGTGCCAGCAGTTGGCAGGGCAGAGAGACCCAGTACTTC. This translates into CASSWQGRETQYF. This chain uses TRBV5-4 with TRBJ2-5, with D possibly TRBD1 on 5 matching bases. The germline V and J ends were trimmed by 5 bases and 4 bases, with 12 bases remaining between them. Looked up from germline, CDR1 is SGHNT and CDR2 is YYREEE (reference sequence). The CDR3 sequence is 13 residues long.

The chain recombines TRBV27 with TRBJ2-5; a possible D gene is TRBD2 (5 bases). The germline V gene has CDR1 MNHEY and CDR2 SMNVEV (reference sequence). This CDR3 contains 14 residues. Trimming cost V 1 base and J 5 bases, with 11 bases left between them. The CDR3 DNA reads as TGTGCCAGCAGTTTATTTTGGACTGGGGAGACCCAGTACTTC. Its translation: CASSLFWTGETQYF.

The chain uses TRBV25-1 and TRBJ1-3; no reliable D call. Trimming pared 8 bases from V and 2 bases from J, leaving 4 bases between. There are 11 residues in the CDR3. The germline V gene has CDR1 MGHDK and CDR2 SYGVNS. The CDR3 DNA is TGTGCCAGCCAAACTGGAAACACCATATATTTT. Protein sequence: CASQTGNTIYF.

CDR3 coding DNA: TGTGCCAGCGGGACAGGAAAGGTTTTGGGCTACACCTTC. It translates to CASGTGKVLGYTF. The chain uses TRBV12-3 or TRBV12-4 and TRBJ1-2; TRBD1 agrees at 8 bases. This CDR3 region has 13 residues. V lost 8 bases, J lost 8 bases, and 10 bases stayed unmatched.

The chain uses TRBV2 and TRBJ2-1; 7 bases line up with TRBD1. V shed 6 bases and J 3 bases; nucleotides not matched to a gene: 5. The CDR3 length is 14 residues. Germline V CDR1 and CDR2: SNHLY, FYNNEI. The CDR3 DNA reads TGTGCCAGCAGCCGACAGGGTGACTACAATGAGCAGTTCTTC. Protein sequence: CASSRQGDYNEQFF.

This clone was picked up a small number of times. The chain couples TRBV10-1 to TRBJ2-2; D remains unclear. Trimming shortened V by 0 bases and J by 6 bases, and 11 bases separated the two germline ends. Germline lookup yields CDR1 WNHNN and CDR2 SYGVQD (reference sequence). This CDR3 comprises 15 residues. The CDR3: CASSESTGPAGELFF. The CDR3, as DNA: TGCGCCAGCAGTGAGTCGACGGGTCCCGCCGGGGAGCTGTTTTTT.

V usage is TRBV15 and J usage is TRBJ1-5; D is unresolved. Trimming pared 0 bases from V and 4 bases from J, leaving 4 bases between. This CDR3 comprises 13 residues. CDR1 is LNHNV, CDR2 YYDKDF, per germline (reference sequence). The CDR3: CATSRDPNQPQHF. CDR3 nucleotide sequence: TGTGCCACCAGCAGAGATCCAAATCAGCCCCAGCATTTT.

CDR3 in DNA: TGCGCCAGCAGTTATGGGACAGAAGCTAACTATGGCTACACCTTC. Protein: CASSYGTEANYGYTF. The chain employs TRBV5-1 and TRBJ1-2; TRBD1 aligns across 7 bases. Germline CDR1 reads SGHRS; CDR2 reads YFSETQ. CDR3 length: 15 residues. The V gene end was trimmed by 5 bases and the J gene end by 0 bases; junction bases not matched to a gene: 7. Using reference TRBV5-1 and TRBJ1-2 for the parts outside the CDR3, the full variable domain is KAGVTQTPRYLIKTRGQQVTLSCSPISGHRSVSWYQQTPGQGLQFLFEYFSETQRNKGNFPGRFSGRQFSNSRSEMNVSTLELGDSALYLCASSYGTEANYGYTFGSGTRLTVV.

This clone has just one count. CDR3: CASSITFSGNTIYF. CDR3 DNA sequence: TGTGCCAGCAGCATAACATTCTCTGGAAACACCATATATTTT. The gene calls are TRBV11-3 and TRBJ1-3; D gene ambiguous. The CDR3 totals 14 residues. V lost 5 bases and J lost 0, with 8 bases in between. The germline CDR1 and CDR2 sequences are SGHNT and YENEEA.

This sequence joins TRBV18 and TRBJ1-1; 8 bases line up with TRBD1. V lost 2 bases and J lost 0; bases outside the gene matches: 5. Germline values: CDR1 KGHSH, CDR2 LQKENI. The CDR3 has 16 residues. The CDR3 loop is CASSPGQGAMNTEAFF. CDR3 sequence (DNA): TGTGCCAGCTCACCAGGACAGGGCGCAATGAACACTGAAGCTTTCTTT. The whole variable domain, filled in from reference TRBV18 and TRBJ1-1, reads NAGVMQNPRHLVRRRGQEARLRCSPMKGHSHVYWYRQLPEEGLKFMVYLQKENIIDESGMPKERFSAEFPKEGPSILRIQQVVRGDSAAYFCASSPGQGAMNTEAFFGQGTRLTVV.

The rearrangement links TRBV27 to TRBJ1-1, with 8 nucleotides matching TRBD1. CDR1 and CDR2 from the germline V gene are MNHEY and SMNVEV (reference sequence). The CDR3 is made up of 16 amino acids. V lost 2 bases, J lost 1 base, and 6 bases stayed unmatched. The CDR3 sequence is CASSLRTGMKNTEAFF. In DNA, the CDR3 is TGTGCCAGCAGTTTAAGGACAGGGATGAAGAACACTGAAGCTTTCTTT.

The rearrangement links TRBV19 to TRBJ2-3; D remains ambiguous. CDR1 and CDR2 (germline): LNHDA, SQIVND (reference sequence). CDR3 length: 15 amino acids. Deletions cut 4 bases from V and 1 base from J, with 12 bases between. CDR3 bases: TGTGCCAGTAGTAACGGTAGCCCTGGCACAGATACGCAGTATTTT. This sequence encodes CASSNGSPGTDTQYF.

The J gene is TRBJ2-1, the V gene TRBV6-5, with D possibly matching TRBD1 (7 bases). Trimming left V 6 bases short and J 2 bases short, with 11 bases between. CDR3 length equals 14 residues. Germline V gene data show CDR1 as MNHEY and CDR2 as SVGAGI. The CDR3 is CASRQGGPYNEQFF. CDR3 DNA: TGTGCCAGCAGGCAGGGGGGCCCCTACAATGAGCAGTTCTTC.

The V gene is TRBV20-1, the J gene TRBJ2-1; 12 bases match TRBD2. Germline V lookup: CDR1 DFQATT, CDR2 SNEGSKA (reference sequence). CDR3 length: 14 residues. With 3 bases clipped from V and 7 bases from J, the junction kept 4 bases outside the gene matches. The CDR3 region is CSASPSGRVNEQFF. The CDR3 DNA reads as TGCAGTGCTAGTCCTAGCGGGAGGGTTAATGAGCAGTTCTTC.

V usage is TRBV5-6 and J usage is TRBJ1-1; TRBD1 matches 8 bases. With 3 bases clipped from V and 0 bases from J, the junction kept 10 bases outside the gene matches. Germline lookup yields CDR1 SGHDT and CDR2 YYEEEE. The CDR3 is 17 residues long. This chain's CDR3 is CASSSTRTGNMNTEAFF. Written as DNA, the CDR3 is TGTGCCAGCAGCTCAACCCGGACAGGGAATATGAACACTGAAGCTTTCTTT.

This chain links TRBV6-5 with TRBJ1-1; D ambiguous. The CDR3 is 14 amino acids. Trimming took 4 bases from V and 4 from J, leaving 13 bases between them. Germline-derived CDR1 and CDR2 are MNHEY and SVGAGI. In DNA form, the CDR3 reads TGTGCCAGCAGTTTTAGAGGGAGAGCCACTGAAGCTTTCTTT. This translates into CASSFRGRATEAFF.